The clone carrying this T cell receptor (beta chain) was counted between two and nine times. Its antigen is unidentified. A 5'RACE reaction primed in the constant segment made cDNA libraries of TCR alpha and TCR beta, and these carried sample barcodes and UMIs. MiXCR, run by TCRdb on the 5' RACE reads, gives a single entry per CDR3 protein. The table shows 300,000 to 400,000 distinct CDR3 sequences, with more than 15% occurring only once. This sample is part of a study of T-cell memory formation after mild COVID-19. About the study: TCR clusters showed largely donor specificity. Overall study findings and caveats: Clones that shrank (day 15 to 85) were balanced CD4/CD8, whereas later expanders leaned CD4+.

Losses at the gene ends were 2 bases for V and 5 bases for J; bases not matched to a gene: 4. CDR1 SGDLS and CDR2 YYNGEE come from the germline V gene. The CDR3 length is 14 residues. The chain carries TRBV9 and TRBJ2-5, with TRBD1 identical over 9 bases. Specimen: PBMCs or a T cell subset sorted from them (not recorded which). The TCR comes from a man aged 18-30 years who had mild COVID-19 (a few samples of this study predate the infection). Cell type and time point are not known. The CDR3 coding sequence is TGTGCCAGCAGCGTTGGACAGGGGAGGGAGACCCAGTACTTC. Its protein product is CASSVGQGRETQYF.